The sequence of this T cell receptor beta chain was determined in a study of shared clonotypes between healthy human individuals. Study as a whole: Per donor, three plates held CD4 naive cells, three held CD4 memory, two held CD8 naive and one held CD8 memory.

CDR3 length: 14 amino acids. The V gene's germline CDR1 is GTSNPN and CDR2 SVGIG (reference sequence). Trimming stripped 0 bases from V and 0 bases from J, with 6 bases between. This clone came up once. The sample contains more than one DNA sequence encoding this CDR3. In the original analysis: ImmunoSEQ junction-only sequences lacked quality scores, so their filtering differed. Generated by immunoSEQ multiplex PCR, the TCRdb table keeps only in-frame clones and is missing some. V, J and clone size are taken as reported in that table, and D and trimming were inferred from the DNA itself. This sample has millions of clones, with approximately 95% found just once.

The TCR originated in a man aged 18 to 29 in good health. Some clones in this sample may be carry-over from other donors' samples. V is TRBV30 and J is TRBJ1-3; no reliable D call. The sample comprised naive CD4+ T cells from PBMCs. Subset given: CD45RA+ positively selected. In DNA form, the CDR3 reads TGTGCCTGGAGTGTCCAGCTCTCTGGAAACACCATATATTTT. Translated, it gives CAWSVQLSGNTIYF.